The 5 T cell receptor beta chains in this list originate from one sample, sequenced in a study of blood T cells in healthy people across ages. With a J-beta primer mix and a sample-barcoded 5' primer, a second PCR ran about 7 to 11 cycles. TCRdb independently ran MiXCR on the 5' RACE reads; one entry per CDR3 protein. The repertoire holds some 1.7 million distinct CDR3 sequences, with about 28% as singletons. Specimen: blood. The receptors derive from a woman in her thirties in good health.

This clonotype was detected a few times. J is TRBJ2-3 and V is TRBV20-1; a weak D match, TRBD2 (5 bases). CDR1 DFQATT and CDR2 SNEGSKA come from the germline V gene (reference sequence). The CDR3 is made up of 14 amino acids. V was trimmed by 3 bases and J by 4 bases, leaving 14 bases between them. CDR3 loop: CSARIFGLADTQYF. Here the CDR3 DNA reads TGCAGTGCTAGGATTTTTGGACTGGCAGATACGCAGTATTTT.

This clonotype appeared many times. The chain recombines TRBV15 with TRBJ2-7; no clear D. V was cut by 0 bases and J by 0 bases, with 12 bases left in between. The CDR3 runs 16 residues. In germline, CDR1 is LNHNV, CDR2 YYDKDF (reference sequence). Here the CDR3 DNA reads TGTGCCACCAGCAGAGATTATATTCCCAGCTCCTACGAGCAGTACTTC. Its translation: CATSRDYIPSSYEQYF.

This clonotype was detected ten times or more. The chain has TRBV6-6 and TRBJ1-2; TRBD1 agrees at 9 bases. Germline-derived CDR1 and CDR2 are MNHNY and SVGAGI (reference sequence). CDR3 length equals 16 residues. The J segment lost 0 bases and the V segment lost 6 bases, leaving 8 bases of the junction unmatched. The CDR3 loop reads CASRSRQGVANYGYTF. CDR3 bases: TGTGCCAGCAGATCACGACAGGGGGTGGCTAACTATGGCTACACCTTC.

The chain employs TRBV6-1 and TRBJ2-3; 10 bases map to TRBD2. The CDR3 loop spans 16 amino acids. With V trimmed by 2 bases and J by 7 bases, 9 bases remained unmatched. Germline values: CDR1 MNHNS, CDR2 SASEGT. The CDR3 DNA follows: TGTGCCAGCAGTGAATTGGATAGCGGGGGGAAAAATACGCAGTATTTT. Its translation: CASSELDSGGKNTQYF.

This clonotype appeared a few times. The chain joins TRBV24-1 to TRBJ2-5; D gene ambiguous. The CDR3 sequence is 13 residues long. CDR1 and CDR2 (germline): KGHDR, SFDVKD. V lost 3 bases and J 5 bases, leaving 9 bases between the germline ends. This CDR3 reads CATSDKHRETQYF. The CDR3, as DNA: TGTGCCACCAGTGATAAACATCGGGAGACCCAGTACTTC.